This TCR beta chain was sequenced for a study of T cell responses to AZD1222 COVID-19 vaccine. Some clones are missing from TCRdb's copy, which holds only in-frame ones; the method was immunoSEQ multiplex PCR. The table shows about 85,000 clones, with 86% occurring only once. Study results and limitations: Spike-specific TCR breadth and depth were elevated following two AZD1222 doses. There were repertoire samples only from the period after the peak T cell response. Most donors were white British and more were female, and clonal diversity was possibly underestimated.

For this clone: Its antigen is undetermined.

The CDR3 contains 16 residues. Germline V gene sequence: CDR1 KGHDR, CDR2 SFDVKD. V was pared by 3 bases and J by 4 bases, with 15 bases between. This TCR was sampled from an adult in good health. The sample was peripheral blood, taken on day 0 of AZD1222 vaccination. The chain combines TRBV24-1 with TRBJ1-5; a weak D match, TRBD1 (5 bases). CDR3 sequence (DNA): TGTGCCACCAGTGATGCCCGGGAGGGGAGGAATCAGCCCCAGCATTTT. Amino acid sequence: CATSDAREGRNQPQHF.